This TCR beta chain comes out of a study of blood T cell repertoires in COVID-19. On the study more broadly: There were acute and convalescent COVID-19 samples, and they came from the United States, Italy and Spain. Nucleic acid was either cDNA or gDNA, and it came from T cells, B-cell-depleted T cells, or PBMCs.

Original methodology: Amplification with reference gene primers provided the estimates of nucleated cell counts. Repertoires were generated with immunoSEQ multiplex PCR, while TCRdb's copy carries only in-frame clones and drops some. V, J and clone size derive from that table, while D and trimming were established from the DNA sequence. There are about 420,000 clones in the sample; around nine tenths occur only once, and 0.65% to 1% lies in the top ten. The Seattle patients, enrolled during active infection, were followed longitudinally. The CDR3 consists of 15 residues. Germline lookup yields CDR1 SGHRS and CDR2 YFSETQ. V lost 0 bases, J lost 0 bases, and 4 bases lay in between.

This rearrangement joins TRBV5-1 to TRBJ2-6; D uncertain. What was sequenced was peripheral blood. This receptor was identified in a man between 18 and 29 years old with COVID-19, enrolled during active disease. The CDR3 nucleotides read TGCGCCAGCAGCTTGGAGCTCTCTGGGGCCAACGTCCTGACTTTC. Amino acids: CASSLELSGANVLTF.